This record covers a single TCR beta chain. No antigen is known for it. The entry originates in a study of glioma-infiltrating T cells after dendritic cell vaccination. The primer mix had 60 V beta and 13 J beta primers. Profiled with immunoSEQ multiplex PCR; TCRdb holds only in-frame clones, not every one. In the table there are more than 30,000 clones, 85% to 95% of which are singletons. V lost 1 base, J lost 8 bases, and 16 bases lay in between. Germline V gives CDR1 SGHTA, CDR2 FQGNSA. The CDR3 is 15 amino acids. Before vaccination, two weeks after the third vaccination, and at progression, PBMC were collected. Notes on the study in general: The cohort had few patients with full blood and tumor sets.

This receptor was identified in a human donor with glioblastoma. The sample in question was blood, obtained before dendritic cell vaccination. The V gene is TRBV7-2, the J gene TRBJ2-3; D not resolved. CDR3 residues: CASSLVGQNPPTQYF. The CDR3 DNA follows: TGTGCCAGCAGCTTAGTGGGCCAGAACCCTCCTACGCAGTATTTT.